This entry lists 28 T cell receptor beta chains sequenced from one sample in a study of regulatory T cells in long-lasting Graves disease. Sequencing libraries for TCR beta were prepared with iRepertoire HTBI primers and Arm-PCR of CDR3 regions. TCRdb passed the multiplex PCR reads through MiXCR, listing each CDR3 protein once. In the table there are 360,000 or so distinct CDR3 sequences, 16% of which are singletons. Regarding time point: newly diagnosed GD, antithyroid drugs for less than 3 months. From PBMCs, RNA was extracted and then used to make the TCR library. The same data also contributed to another study, on T cells in Graves' hyperthyroidism and ophthalmopathy.

The specimen was peripheral blood mononuclear cells (PBMCs), collected at new diagnosis, from a patient treated with antithyroid drugs. The source of these receptors is a man aged 35-49 years with Graves disease.

With respect to this clonotype: Relative to the germline gene, one junction end is altered; a read error may explain this. The chain uses TRBV13 and TRBJ1-1; D not resolved. Germline CDR1 PRHDT, CDR2 FYEKMQ (reference sequence). The CDR3 spans 13 residues. CDR3 in amino acids: CASSLRWNTEALF. The CDR3 nucleotides are TGTGCCAGCAGCTTACGGTGGAACACTGAAGCTCTCTTT. Full variable domain (outside the CDR3, taken from reference TRBV13 and TRBJ1-1): AAGVIQSPRHLIKEKRETATLKCYPIPRHDTVYWYQQGPGQDPQFLISFYEKMQSDKGSIPDRFSAQQFSDYHSELNMSSLELGDSALYFCASSLRWNTEALFGQGTRLTVV.

The V and J genes are TRBV7-9 and TRBJ2-7; the D call may be TRBD1 or TRBD2 (6 bases each). The V gene's germline CDR1 is SEHNR and CDR2 FQNEAQ (reference sequence). The ends were cut back, 0 bases at V and 8 bases at J, with 8 bases in the middle. The length of the CDR3 is 12 residues. CDR3 coding DNA: TGTGCCAGCAGCTTAGCCCGGGGGCAGCAGTACTTC. This codes for CASSLARGQQYF.

Ten or more counts support this clonotype. CDR3 region: CASNHPKGTSGGSTDTQYF. For the CDR3, the DNA is TGCGCCAGCAACCACCCGAAGGGGACTAGCGGGGGTAGCACAGATACGCAGTATTTT. The J gene is TRBJ2-3, the V gene TRBV5-1, with 14 bases aligning to TRBD2. The CDR3 length is 19 residues. With 6 bases clipped from V and 0 bases from J, the junction kept 12 bases outside the gene matches. CDR1 is SGHRS, CDR2 YFSETQ, per germline.

The chain joins TRBV5-1 to TRBJ2-4, with D tentatively TRBD1 or TRBD2 (5 bases each). The germline gives CDR1 SGHRS, CDR2 YFSETQ. V was shortened by 4 bases and J by 9 bases, with 14 bases between the two germline ends. CDR3 length: 13 residues. CDR3 DNA: TGCGCCAGCAGCATCTATCTGAGGGGCATTCAGTACTTC. Translation gives CASSIYLRGIQYF.

In this sample, this clonotype turned up many times. The chain joins TRBV5-1 to TRBJ1-6; D is ambiguous. The length of the CDR3 is 16 residues. The germline CDR1 and CDR2 sequences are SGHRS and YFSETQ. The V gene lost 0 bases and the J gene lost 6 bases, with 13 bases spanning the gap. CDR3: CASSLDSPQSNSPLHF. DNA of the CDR3: TGCGCCAGCAGCTTGGATTCTCCGCAATCTAATTCACCCCTCCACTTT.

Worth noting for this clonotype: A far larger clone is only one base removed, so a read error is likely. The genes are TRBV28 and TRBJ2-3, with D unresolved. The closer fit of TRBJ2-7 to the DNA end suggests the J call may be wrong. This CDR3 has 12 amino acids. The germline V gene has CDR1 MDHEN and CDR2 SYDVKM. CDR3 DNA: TGTGCCGGCAGTGCCGATTACTACGAGCAGTACTTC. Translation gives CAGSADYYEQYF.

This clonotype was picked up a small number of times. One base away lies a much larger clone, so this may be a sequencing read error. The CDR3 bases are TGTGCCAGCAGCTTAAGCGGGGGGGCCTACGAGCAGTACTTC. It codes for CASSLSGGAYEQYF. The V and J genes are TRBV7-3 and TRBJ2-7; 9 nucleotides align to TRBD2. The CDR3 is 14 residues long. The V segment lost 1 base and the J segment 2 bases; nucleotides outside the gene matches: 0. Germline V gene lookup returns CDR1 SGHTA and CDR2 FQGTGA.

This clonotype was recorded at least ten times. This chain joins TRBV28 and TRBJ2-2; D remains ambiguous. The germline gives CDR1 MDHEN, CDR2 SYDVKM. V lost 8 bases to trimming and J lost 1 base, with 11 bases between them. The CDR3 sequence is 14 residues long. CDR3 sequence reads: CASRLTLNTGELFF. CDR3 sequence (DNA): TGTGCCAGCCGGCTGACACTGAACACCGGGGAGCTGTTTTTT.

This clonotype was detected once. The chain carries TRBV10-2 and TRBJ1-5, with D uncertain. Trimming took off 2 bases at V and 4 bases at J, with 3 bases between the two ends. Germline V CDR1 and CDR2: WSHSY, SAAADI. The CDR3 spans 12 residues. CDR3 nucleotides: TGCGCCAGCAGTGAGACGAATCAGCCCCAGCATTTT. This sequence encodes CASSETNQPQHF.

This clonotype was picked up many times. This sequence joins TRBV11-2 and TRBJ2-7; 8 bases map to TRBD2. The CDR3 contains 15 residues. CDR1 is SGHAT, CDR2 FQNNGV, per germline. The J segment lost 4 bases and the V segment lost 0 bases, leaving 5 bases of the junction unmatched. CDR3 loop: CASSLDTGGRYEQYF. The DNA of the CDR3 is TGTGCCAGCAGCTTAGATACGGGGGGGCGGTACGAGCAGTACTTC.

This clonotype was seen repeatedly, ten times or more. The rearrangement joins TRBV28 to TRBJ1-1, with D maybe TRBD1 (6 bases). Trimming took 4 bases from V and 6 from J, leaving 12 bases between them. The CDR3 spans 13 residues. The germline V gene has CDR1 MDHEN and CDR2 SYDVKM. CDR3 DNA: TGTGCCAGCAGTTCGTACAGGGTTCCTGAAGCTTTCTTT. It codes for CASSSYRVPEAFF.

This clonotype was counted a few times. V usage is TRBV7-2 and J usage is TRBJ2-7, with D possibly called TRBD1 or TRBD2 (6 bases each). Trimming removed 5 bases at V and 3 bases at J, with 20 bases between. This CDR3 spans 16 amino acids. The germline gives CDR1 SGHTA, CDR2 FQGNSA. The CDR3 protein is CASSKVGGSGDYEQYF. In DNA, the CDR3 is TGTGCCAGCAGCAAGGTCGGGGGCTCGGGCGACTACGAGCAGTACTTC. The whole variable domain, remainder taken from reference TRBV7-2 and TRBJ2-7, is GAGVSQSPSNKVTEKGKDVELRCDPISGHTALYWYRQSLGQGLEFLIYFQGNSAPDKSGLPSDRFSAERTGGSVSTLTIQRTQQEDSAVYLCASSKVGGSGDYEQYFGPGTRLTVT.

The gene calls are TRBV18 and TRBJ1-1; TRBD1 might be the D (5 bases). Germline CDR1 is KGHSH and CDR2 is LQKENI. This CDR3 is built from 17 residues. V shed 1 base and J shed 0 bases, with 15 bases lying between them. The CDR3 here is CASSPLYSGQMNTEAFF. The DNA of the CDR3 is TGTGCCAGCTCACCACTTTACTCAGGGCAAATGAACACTGAAGCTTTCTTT. The full variable domain, in which reference TRBV18 and TRBJ1-1 provide the parts outside the CDR3, is NAGVMQNPRHLVRRRGQEARLRCSPMKGHSHVYWYRQLPEEGLKFMVYLQKENIIDESGMPKERFSAEFPKEGPSILRIQQVVRGDSAAYFCASSPLYSGQMNTEAFFGQGTRLTVV.

Notes on this clonotype: Given a much more abundant clone one base away, this may be a read error. V is TRBV7-9 and J is TRBJ2-1, with D possibly TRBD2 on 7 matching bases. The CDR3 covers 17 residues. Trimming cost V 1 base and J 8 bases, with 21 bases left between them. Germline values: CDR1 SEHNR, CDR2 FQNEAQ (reference sequence). The CDR3 loop reads CASSLVLVGGPMDEQFF. CDR3 in DNA: TGTGCCAGCAGCTTAGTACTAGTGGGGGGGCCTATGGATGAGCAGTTCTTC. The variable domain in full, with the rest retrieved from reference TRBV7-9 and TRBJ2-1, is DTGVSQNPRHKITKRGQNVTFRCDPISEHNRLYWYRQTLGQGPEFLTYFQNEAQLEKSRLLSDRFSAERPKGSFSTLEIQRTEQGDSAMYLCASSLVLVGGPMDEQFFGPGTRLTVL.

This clonotype was seen at least ten times. The V call is TRBV11-2, the J call TRBJ2-3, with D possibly being TRBD1 (6 bases). Germline loops: CDR1 SGHAT, CDR2 FQNNGV. The V end was cut by 1 base, the J end by 6 bases, with 14 bases between. The CDR3 is made up of 15 amino acids. CDR3 in DNA: TGTGCCAGCAGCTTAGTGGGGGCACCCTTCGATACGCAGTATTTT. Amino acids: CASSLVGAPFDTQYF.

This clonotype was found a few times. The chain links TRBV2 to TRBJ2-1; TRBD2 matches at 10 bases. This CDR3 has 15 residues. J gave up 2 bases and V 5 bases, and 3 bases lay outside the gene matches. The germline V gene has CDR1 SNHLY and CDR2 FYNNEI. Written as DNA, the CDR3 is TGTGCCAGCAGTAGCGGGGGGGTTACCTACAATGAGCAGTTCTTC. Translation gives CASSSGGVTYNEQFF.

J is TRBJ2-3 and V is TRBV7-3, with D perhaps TRBD2 (5 bases). The J call may be in error: the DNA end matches TRBJ2-1 better. Germline CDR1 is SGHTA and CDR2 is FQGTGA. The CDR3 contains 13 residues. DNA of the CDR3: TGTGCCAGCTCCCCTGGGAGCTTTCGCGAGCAGTTCTTC. Translating it yields CASSPGSFREQFF.

Ten or more counts support this clonotype. The V and J genes are TRBV6-1 and TRBJ2-7; TRBD2 matches 14 bases. V was pared by 6 bases and J by 5 bases, with 9 bases of the junction left unmatched. Germline V gene lookup returns CDR1 MNHNS and CDR2 SASEGT. The CDR3 covers 16 residues. CDR3: CASSDPTSGGAHEQYF. For the CDR3, the DNA is TGTGCCAGCAGCGACCCGACTAGCGGGGGGGCGCACGAGCAGTACTTC.

This clonotype appeared many times. V gene TRBV18 combines with J gene TRBJ2-1; D is perhaps TRBD1 or TRBD2 (5 bases each). Germline lookup yields CDR1 KGHSH and CDR2 LQKENI. The CDR3 is made up of 14 amino acids. V lost 0 bases and J 6 bases, leaving 9 bases between the germline ends. The CDR3 sequence: CASSPPWGINEQFF. The CDR3 DNA sequence: TGTGCCAGCTCACCACCGTGGGGGATCAATGAGCAGTTCTTC.

This clonotype was detected many times. V is TRBV18 and J is TRBJ2-7; D possibly uses TRBD1 or TRBD2 (5 bases each). From germline, CDR1 is KGHSH and CDR2 LQKENI. The CDR3 length is 15 residues. V dropped 2 bases and J dropped 3 bases, with 14 bases sitting between them. The CDR3 nucleotides read TGTGCCAGCTCACCAAGTTTCGGGGACCTCTACGAGCAGTACTTC. The encoded protein is CASSPSFGDLYEQYF.

This clonotype was observed a handful of times. A much more abundant neighbour one base away suggests this may be a read error. This sequence joins TRBV5-4 and TRBJ2-1; either TRBD1 or TRBD2 may supply D (5 bases each). The CDR3 extends over 14 amino acids. Looked up from germline, CDR1 is SGHNT and CDR2 is YYREEE (reference sequence). The CDR3 nucleotides are TGTGCCAGCAGCTTGACCGCAGGGAGCGATGAGCAGCTCTTC. As protein: CASSLTAGSDEQLF.

There are many counts of this clonotype. V gene TRBV20-1 combines with J gene TRBJ1-1; D gene uncertain. This CDR3 contains 15 residues. Trimming stripped 1 base from V and 0 bases from J, with 12 bases between. Germline V lookup: CDR1 DFQATT, CDR2 SNEGSKA (reference sequence). DNA for the CDR3: TGCAGTGCTAGAGCGTCTGGCAGGATGAACACTGAAGCTTTCTTT. This sequence encodes CSARASGRMNTEAFF.

At least ten counts were recorded for this clonotype. The chain is built from TRBV12-3 or TRBV12-4 and TRBJ2-1; D ambiguous. Trimming took 3 bases from V and 9 from J, leaving 6 bases between them. The CDR3 extends over 11 amino acids. DNA for the CDR3: TGTGCCAGCAGTTTCTCCGTTGAGCAGTTCTTC. Amino acids: CASSFSVEQFF.

This clonotype was observed at least ten times. The chain combines TRBV3-1 with TRBJ2-5; possibly TRBD2 for D (5 bases). Germline CDR1 is LGHDT and CDR2 is YNNKEL (reference sequence). The CDR3 covers 13 residues. Trimming shortened V by 5 bases and J by 0 bases, and 7 bases separated the two germline ends. The CDR3, as DNA: TGTGCCAGCAGCTTCGGGAACCAAGAGACCCAGTACTTC. Protein product: CASSFGNQETQYF.

The sample holds a few counts of this clonotype. The V call is TRBV6-2 or TRBV6-3, the J call TRBJ2-6, with unresolved D. V dropped 7 bases and J dropped 0 bases, with 7 bases sitting between them. The CDR3 loop spans 14 amino acids. The germline CDR1 and CDR2 sequences are MNHEY and SVGEGT. CDR3 sequence (DNA): TGTGCCAGCAAAAGGGACTCTGGGGCCAACGTCCTGACTTTC. It yields the protein CASKRDSGANVLTF.

This clonotype was recorded many times. This rearrangement joins TRBV6-1 to TRBJ1-1, with D unclear. CDR3 length equals 13 residues. Germline lookup yields CDR1 MNHNS and CDR2 SASEGT. V lost 4 bases, J lost 6 bases, and 12 bases lay in between. The CDR3, as DNA: TGTGCCAGCAGTGGCCCCTTGAAGGCTGAAGCTTTCTTT. This sequence encodes CASSGPLKAEAFF.

This clonotype was seen at least ten times. The chain uses TRBV20-1 and TRBJ2-6; D may be TRBD1 (5 bases). Trimming removed 4 bases from V and 0 bases from J, with 19 bases in between. Germline V lookup: CDR1 DFQATT, CDR2 SNEGSKA (reference sequence). The CDR3 totals 18 residues. CDR3 nucleotides: TGCAGTGCTACCCAAGACAGACCCAGCCGCTCTGGGGCCAACGTCCTGACTTTC. It specifies CSATQDRPSRSGANVLTF.

This clonotype was seen at least ten times. This chain links TRBV2 with TRBJ2-1; D tentatively fits TRBD1 or TRBD2 (6 bases each). CDR3 length: 14 amino acids. The V gene lost 7 bases and the J gene lost 0 bases, with 10 bases spanning the gap. CDR1 SNHLY and CDR2 FYNNEI come from the germline V gene. The CDR3 spells CASKPGASYNEQFF. In nucleotides, the CDR3 is TGTGCCAGCAAGCCGGGGGCCTCCTACAATGAGCAGTTCTTC.